This TCR beta chain was sequenced during a study of blood T cell repertoires in COVID-19. About the research overall: The United States, Italy and Spain provided the acute and convalescent COVID-19 samples. T cells, B-cell-depleted T cells, or PBMCs provided the cDNA or gDNA that served as material.

Study processing details: Reference gene primer amplification gave estimated nucleated cell counts. Here immunoSEQ multiplex PCR was the method, and the copy in TCRdb shows in-frame clones only, minus some. V and J calls and clone size are given by that table; D and trimming were obtained from the DNA. The table lists tens of thousands of clones, 80% to 90% of them singletons. Germline assignment: CDR1 SGHNT and CDR2 YYREEE (reference sequence). The V and J ends lost 3 bases and 1 base respectively, with 15 bases between them. The CDR3 is 16 amino acids. The chain uses TRBV5-4 and TRBJ2-3; maybe TRBD2 (6 bases). Sequenced input: peripheral blood. The sequence was collected from a woman in her 70s with active COVID-19. The CDR3: CASSSNSGSGTDTQYF. The CDR3 DNA is TGTGCCAGCAGCTCAAATAGCGGAAGTGGCACAGATACGCAGTATTTT.